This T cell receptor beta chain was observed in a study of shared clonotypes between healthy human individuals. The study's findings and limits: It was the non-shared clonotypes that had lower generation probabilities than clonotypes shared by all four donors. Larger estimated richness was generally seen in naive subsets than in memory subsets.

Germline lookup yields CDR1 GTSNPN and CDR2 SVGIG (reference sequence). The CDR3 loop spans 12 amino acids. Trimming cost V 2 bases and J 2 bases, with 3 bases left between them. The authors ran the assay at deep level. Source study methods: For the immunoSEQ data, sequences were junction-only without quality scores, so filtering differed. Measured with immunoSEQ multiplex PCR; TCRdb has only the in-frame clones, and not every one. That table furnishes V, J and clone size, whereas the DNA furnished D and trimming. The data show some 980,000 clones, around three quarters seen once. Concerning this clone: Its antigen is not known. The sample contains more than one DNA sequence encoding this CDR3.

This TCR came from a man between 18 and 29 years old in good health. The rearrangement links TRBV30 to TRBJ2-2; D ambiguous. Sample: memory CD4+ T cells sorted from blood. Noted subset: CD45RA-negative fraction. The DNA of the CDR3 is TGTGCCTGGAGTCTAAACACCGGGGAGCTGTTTTTT. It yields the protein CAWSLNTGELFF.